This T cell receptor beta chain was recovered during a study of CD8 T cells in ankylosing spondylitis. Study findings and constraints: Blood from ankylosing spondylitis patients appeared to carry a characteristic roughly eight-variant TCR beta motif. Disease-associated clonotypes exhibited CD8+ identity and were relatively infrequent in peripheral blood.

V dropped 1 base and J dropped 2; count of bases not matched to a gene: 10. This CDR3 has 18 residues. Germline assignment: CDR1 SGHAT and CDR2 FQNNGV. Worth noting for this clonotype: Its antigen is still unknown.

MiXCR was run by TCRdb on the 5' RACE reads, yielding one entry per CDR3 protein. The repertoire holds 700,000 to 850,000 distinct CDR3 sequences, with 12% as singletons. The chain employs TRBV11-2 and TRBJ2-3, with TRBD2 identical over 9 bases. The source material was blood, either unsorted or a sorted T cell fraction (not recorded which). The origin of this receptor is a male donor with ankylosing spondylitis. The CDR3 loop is CASSLGAGGRLPTDTQYF. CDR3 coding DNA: TGTGCCAGCAGCTTAGGGGCGGGAGGGAGATTGCCCACAGATACGCAGTATTTT.